Below are 30 T cell receptor beta chains sequenced from a single sample in a study of T cell repertoires in cytomegalovirus infection (dated 2019 in TCRdb). Taken with the paper, the label for treatment or condition translates to: in vitro stimulation with specific CMV peptide epitopes to enrich CMV-specific T cells. The instrument given in TCRdb is Illumina HiSeq 1500. TCRdb reran the public reads through fastp at Q25 and MiXCR, keeping productive beta chains. Each entry is one CDR3 protein sequence, shown with its most common DNA and genes. The sample has some 310,000 distinct CDR3 sequences on record, about 25% of them singletons. Of the sample, 10% to 15% is held by the ten largest clones. These TCRs are of unknown antigen specificity. Sequences were derived from cultured PBMCs, sampled from culture after CMV antigen stimulation. Every receptor here comes from a human donor in good health (CMV status not recorded). Some clones in this sample may be carry-over from other donors' samples.

The sample holds a few counts of this clonotype. This chain connects TRBV4-1 to TRBJ2-1; D may match TRBD1 or TRBD2 (5 bases each). The CDR3 is 20 amino acids. Per the germline V gene, CDR1 is MGHRA and CDR2 is YSYEKL. Deletions cut 4 bases from V and 4 bases from J, with 29 bases between. The chain's CDR3 is CASSLHLSAGAGTSYNEQFF. The CDR3 DNA reads TGCGCCAGCAGCCTACACCTTTCGGCGGGCGCAGGGACCTCTTACAATGAGCAGTTCTTC.

This clonotype showed up just a few times. CDR3 DNA sequence: TGTGCCAGCAGCTTAGAGCCTAGCGGGATTCTCGAGCAGTTCTTC. Its translation is CASSLEPSGILEQFF. V usage is TRBV7-9 and J usage is TRBJ2-1; 9 bases match TRBD2. Trimming removed 1 base from V and 10 bases from J; junction bases left unmatched: 8. The CDR3 totals 15 residues. Germline CDR1 reads SEHNR; CDR2 reads FQNEAQ (reference sequence).

This clonotype was observed at least ten times. The CDR3 here is CASSPDRAGWEKLFF. The CDR3 DNA is TGTGCCAGCAGCCCCGACAGGGCGGGGTGGGAAAAACTGTTTTTT. This rearrangement joins TRBV12-3 or TRBV12-4 to TRBJ1-4; TRBD1 matches at 7 bases. This CDR3 is built from 15 residues. Trimming cost V 6 bases and J 8 bases; bases outside gene matches: 12.

This clonotype was counted ten times or more. The chain links TRBV7-2 to TRBJ2-1, with D perhaps matching TRBD1 (5 bases). There are 15 residues in the CDR3. From germline, CDR1 is SGHTA and CDR2 FQGNSA. The V and J ends lost 1 base and 5 bases respectively, with 12 bases between them. The CDR3 sequence: CASSLEGRVDNEQFF. The CDR3 nucleotides are TGTGCCAGCAGCTTAGAGGGCAGGGTGGACAATGAGCAGTTCTTC.

In this sample, this clonotype turned up a few times. The V gene is TRBV20-1, the J gene TRBJ2-4; TRBD1 is a possible D gene (6 bases). V gave up 6 bases and J gave up 5 bases, with 14 bases separating them. This CDR3 is 13 amino acids long. The germline V gene encodes CDR1 DFQATT and CDR2 SNEGSKA (reference sequence). The CDR3 is CSAPPTGENIQYF. The DNA of the CDR3 is TGCAGTGCCCCGCCGACAGGTGAAAACATTCAGTACTTC.

This chain connects TRBV29-1 to TRBJ2-3; 9 bases fit TRBD2. The CDR3 sequence is 15 residues long. CDR1 SQVTM and CDR2 ANQGSEA come from the germline V gene. V was clipped by 4 bases and J by 4 bases; unmatched bases: 9. CDR3 sequence (DNA): TGCAGCGTTGGGGGACTAGCCATCAAACCAGATACGCAGTATTTT. This codes for CSVGGLAIKPDTQYF.

This clonotype was recorded at least ten times. The gene calls are TRBV28 and TRBJ1-1, with no clear D. V shed 8 bases and J shed 5 bases, with 12 bases lying between them. The CDR3 extends over 12 amino acids. Germline V lookup: CDR1 MDHEN, CDR2 SYDVKM. The CDR3 reads CASLDRRTEAFF. Written as DNA, the CDR3 is TGTGCCAGCCTGGACCGGAGGACTGAAGCTTTCTTT.

The chain recombines TRBV11-1 with TRBJ1-2; D not resolved. CDR1 is SGHAT, CDR2 FQDESV, per germline (reference sequence). The CDR3 sequence is 13 residues long. Trimming took 5 bases from V and 6 from J, leaving 13 bases between them. The CDR3 here is CASSPEVDHGYTF. CDR3 nucleotide sequence: TGTGCCAGCAGCCCCGAAGTAGACCATGGCTACACCTTC. The full variable domain, completed using reference TRBV11-1 and TRBJ1-2, is EAEVAQSPRYKITEKSQAVAFWCDPISGHATLYWYRQILGQGPELLVQFQDESVVDDSQLPKDRFSAERLKGVDSTLKIQPAELGDSAMYLCASSPEVDHGYTFGSGTRLTVV.

The gene calls are TRBV18 and TRBJ2-2, with D perhaps TRBD1 (6 bases). The CDR3 is 15 residues long. Germline V gene data show CDR1 as KGHSH and CDR2 as LQKENI. The V gene lost 5 bases and the J gene lost 3 bases, with 13 bases spanning the gap. DNA of the CDR3: TGTGCCAGCTCAACACAGGGATCGGACACCGGGGAGCTGTTTTTT. The encoded protein is CASSTQGSDTGELFF.

This clonotype was observed a few times. The CDR3 sequence: CSVVAGEISYEQYF. The CDR3 region has the DNA TGCAGCGTTGTTGCGGGAGAAATATCCTACGAGCAGTACTTC. The V and J genes are TRBV29-1 and TRBJ2-7, with TRBD2 matching 7 bases. CDR3 size: 14 residues. V was clipped by 4 bases and J by 1 base; unmatched bases: 7. CDR1 SQVTM and CDR2 ANQGSEA come from the germline V gene.

This clonotype showed up just a few times. The chain joins TRBV7-9 to TRBJ2-3; 7 bases map to TRBD2. The CDR3 loop spans 15 amino acids. The V and J ends lost 6 bases and 6 bases, in that order; junction bases with no gene match: 12. Germline V gene data show CDR1 as SEHNR and CDR2 as FQNEAQ (reference sequence). The CDR3 DNA is TGTGCCAGCAGTTCACTCGGGGGGTCACACGATACGCAGTATTTT. Amino acids: CASSSLGGSHDTQYF. The full variable domain, with the rest looked up from reference TRBV7-9 and TRBJ2-3, is DTGVSQNPRHKITKRGQNVTFRCDPISEHNRLYWYRQTLGQGPEFLTYFQNEAQLEKSRLLSDRFSAERPKGSFSTLEIQRTEQGDSAMYLCASSSLGGSHDTQYFGPGTRLTVL.

The CDR3 is CASSSGGTTSPIRTDTQYF. Written as DNA, the CDR3 is TGTGCCAGCAGTTCAGGGGGAACGACTAGCCCGATCCGCACAGATACGCAGTATTTT. The chain joins TRBV2 to TRBJ2-3; D possibly matches TRBD1 or TRBD2 (7 bases each). The CDR3 spans 19 residues. Per the germline V gene, CDR1 is SNHLY and CDR2 is FYNNEI. The V end lost 5 bases, the J end lost 1 base, and 25 bases lay between the germline ends.

The chain combines TRBV5-1 with TRBJ2-1, with a weak D call TRBD1 (5 bases). Germline assignment: CDR1 SGHRS and CDR2 YFSETQ. V was shortened by 0 bases and J by 5 bases, with 18 bases between the two germline ends. CDR3 length: 17 residues. CDR3 nucleotides: TGCGCCAGCAGCTTGGGGGGCAGGGTCAATTCGAACAATGAGCAGTTCTTC. Its translation: CASSLGGRVNSNNEQFF.

This clonotype has only a few counts. The chain couples TRBV7-2 to TRBJ2-3, with 10 bases aligning to TRBD2. CDR3 length: 16 residues. V lost 0 bases, J lost 2 bases, and 2 bases stayed unmatched. Germline V gene sequence: CDR1 SGHTA, CDR2 FQGNSA. The CDR3 sequence: CASSLALAGDTDTQYF. The DNA for the CDR3 is TGTGCCAGCAGCTTAGCTCTAGCGGGAGACACAGATACGCAGTATTTT. The complete variable domain, with remaining parts taken from reference TRBV7-2 and TRBJ2-3, reads GAGVSQSPSNKVTEKGKDVELRCDPISGHTALYWYRQSLGQGLEFLIYFQGNSAPDKSGLPSDRFSAERTGGSVSTLTIQRTQQEDSAVYLCASSLALAGDTDTQYFGPGTRLTVL.

At least ten counts were recorded for this clonotype. The chain combines TRBV7-2 with TRBJ1-6, with D possibly TRBD1 on 5 matching bases. The germline V gene has CDR1 SGHTA and CDR2 FQGNSA. Trimming stripped 5 bases from V and 2 bases from J, with 19 bases between. The CDR3 loop spans 18 amino acids. CDR3 sequence reads: CASSQATGAGAYNSPLHF. CDR3 nucleotides: TGTGCCAGCAGCCAAGCCACCGGGGCGGGCGCCTATAATTCACCCCTCCACTTT. The full variable domain, completed using reference TRBV7-2 and TRBJ1-6, is GAGVSQSPSNKVTEKGKDVELRCDPISGHTALYWYRQSLGQGLEFLIYFQGNSAPDKSGLPSDRFSAERTGGSVSTLTIQRTQQEDSAVYLCASSQATGAGAYNSPLHFGNGTRLTVT.

This clonotype was observed a few times. The rearrangement uses TRBV30 and TRBJ2-1; maybe TRBD2 (6 bases). This CDR3 region has 15 residues. Germline-derived CDR1 and CDR2 are GTSNPN and SVGIG (reference sequence). Trimming stripped 0 bases from V and 8 bases from J, with 17 bases between. The CDR3, as DNA: TGTGCCTGGAGTGTCCGGGACTTTCAAAGGCATGAGCAGTTCTTC. This encodes CAWSVRDFQRHEQFF.

This clonotype was observed a few times. The chain combines TRBV28 with TRBJ2-1; 7 bases agree with TRBD2. Per germline, CDR1 MDHEN and CDR2 SYDVKM. This CDR3 has 12 residues. The junction had 6 bases not matched to a gene; V was cut back by 6 bases and J by 10 bases. The chain's CDR3 is CASRLTSLEQFF. The CDR3 nucleotides are TGTGCCAGCAGACTGACTAGCCTGGAGCAGTTCTTC.

This clonotype was seen a few times. V gene TRBV2 combines with J gene TRBJ2-3; 7 bases map to TRBD1. This CDR3 has 15 residues. CDR1 and CDR2 from the germline V gene are SNHLY and FYNNEI. V was pared by 7 bases and J by 6 bases, with 13 bases of the junction left unmatched. Here the CDR3 reads CASILQGLPRDTQYF. The CDR3 nucleotides are TGTGCCAGCATTTTACAGGGGCTCCCCAGGGATACGCAGTATTTT. Full variable domain (outside the CDR3, taken from reference TRBV2 and TRBJ2-3): EPEVTQTPSHQVTQMGQEVILRCVPISNHLYFYWYRQILGQKVEFLVSFYNNEISEKSEIFDDQFSVERPDGSNFTLKIRSTKLEDSAMYFCASILQGLPRDTQYFGPGTRLTVL.

This clonotype was seen repeatedly, ten times or more. The chain joins TRBV7-2 to TRBJ2-1, with 15 bases identical to TRBD2. V shed 5 bases, J shed 6 bases, and the junction held 5 bases outside the gene matches. Germline V gives CDR1 SGHTA, CDR2 FQGNSA. This CDR3 is built from 16 residues. The CDR3 protein is CASSRTSGRVGNEQFF. In nucleotides, the CDR3 is TGTGCCAGCAGCCGGACTAGCGGGAGGGTGGGCAATGAGCAGTTCTTC. Combining the CDR3 with reference TRBV7-2 and TRBJ2-1 gives the whole variable domain GAGVSQSPSNKVTEKGKDVELRCDPISGHTALYWYRQSLGQGLEFLIYFQGNSAPDKSGLPSDRFSAERTGGSVSTLTIQRTQQEDSAVYLCASSRTSGRVGNEQFFGPGTRLTVL.

There are a few counts of this clonotype. The chain uses TRBV27 and TRBJ1-2, with unresolved D. This CDR3 has 13 amino acids. Germline CDR1 is MNHEY and CDR2 is SMNVEV (reference sequence). V lost 7 bases and J 5 bases, leaving 14 bases between the germline ends. The CDR3 DNA reads TGTGCCAGCATGTCCCTTTGGTGGTATGGCTACACCTTC. Amino acids: CASMSLWWYGYTF.

In its sample, this clonotype was seen a few times. The rearrangement uses TRBV2 and TRBJ2-7; 10 nucleotides agree with TRBD2. The V and J ends lost 8 bases and 2 bases, in that order; junction bases with no gene match: 6. This CDR3 has 14 amino acids. Germline CDR1 and CDR2: SNHLY and FYNNEI. The CDR3 DNA reads as TGTGCCAGCGGAACTAGCGGGAAGGCCTACGAGCAGTACTTC. This sequence encodes CASGTSGKAYEQYF. The variable domain in full, with the rest retrieved from reference TRBV2 and TRBJ2-7, is EPEVTQTPSHQVTQMGQEVILRCVPISNHLYFYWYRQILGQKVEFLVSFYNNEISEKSEIFDDQFSVERPDGSNFTLKIRSTKLEDSAMYFCASGTSGKAYEQYFGPGTRLTVT.

This rearrangement joins TRBV27 to TRBJ1-4; D is possibly TRBD1 (5 bases). Germline assignment: CDR1 MNHEY and CDR2 SMNVEV (reference sequence). CDR3 length: 16 amino acids. Deletions cut 5 bases from V and 0 bases from J, with 13 bases between. CDR3 amino acids: CASSPGTVTTNEKLFF. DNA for the CDR3: TGTGCCAGCAGTCCTGGGACTGTTACAACTAATGAAAAACTGTTTTTT.

This sequence joins TRBV7-9 and TRBJ1-5; D is unresolved. Germline V gene data show CDR1 as SEHNR and CDR2 as FQNEAQ (reference sequence). Trimming shortened V by 1 base and J by 2 bases, and 15 bases separated the two germline ends. The CDR3 is 17 residues long. CDR3 residues: CASSLGAALRGNQPQHF. The CDR3 DNA is TGTGCCAGCAGCTTAGGAGCCGCGCTCCGGGGCAATCAGCCCCAGCATTTT.

This CDR3 is CASSLWTLAVLMFHEQFF. In nucleotides, the CDR3 is TGTGCCAGCAGCCTATGGACTCTAGCGGTTTTGATGTTTCATGAGCAGTTCTTC. This chain connects TRBV7-8 to TRBJ2-1; 7 nucleotides line up with TRBD2. The CDR3 is 18 amino acids. CDR1 SGHVS and CDR2 FQNEAQ come from the germline V gene. V shed 5 bases and J 8 bases; nucleotides not matched to a gene: 21.

This clonotype was seen many times. The V gene is TRBV28, the J gene TRBJ2-4, with 7 bases fitting TRBD2. Germline loops: CDR1 MDHEN, CDR2 SYDVKM. After removal of 3 bases from V and 7 bases from J, the junction contained 6 bases not matched to a gene. This CDR3 is 14 amino acids long. CDR3 sequence (DNA): TGTGCCAGCAGTTTTGGAGGGGAGGGGAACATTCAGTACTTC. This translates into CASSFGGEGNIQYF.

This clonotype has ten or more counts. This chain links TRBV6-5 with TRBJ2-1; 7 positions match TRBD2. Germline V gene sequence: CDR1 MNHEY, CDR2 SVGAGI. V gave up 5 bases and J gave up 0 bases; unmatched junction bases: 13. This CDR3 has 18 residues. The CDR3 loop is CASSRPRISGNSYNEQFF. The CDR3 bases are TGTGCCAGCAGTCGACCGCGGATAAGCGGGAACTCCTACAATGAGCAGTTCTTC.

This chain links TRBV7-2 with TRBJ1-5; possibly TRBD1 for D (6 bases). The V gene's germline CDR1 is SGHTA and CDR2 FQGNSA. The CDR3 is 17 amino acids. Trimming shortened V by 1 base and J by 5 bases, and 18 bases separated the two germline ends. CDR3 bases: TGTGCCAGCAGCTTAGTATCTGGACAGCGAGTTGATCAGCCCCAGCATTTT. This translates into CASSLVSGQRVDQPQHF.

This clonotype was found a few times. The chain carries TRBV12-5 and TRBJ1-5, with TRBD1 as a possible D gene (6 bases). The CDR3 totals 17 residues. V dropped 2 bases and J dropped 5 bases, with 19 bases sitting between them. Germline V lookup: CDR1 LGHNT, CDR2 FRNRAP. The CDR3 region is CASGLLRGNGLYQPQHF. The CDR3 coding sequence is TGTGCTAGTGGTTTGTTAAGGGGGAACGGACTCTATCAGCCCCAGCATTTT.

This rearrangement joins TRBV5-4 to TRBJ2-1; TRBD2 aligns across 7 bases. The CDR3 loop spans 14 amino acids. Trimming took 6 bases from V and 8 from J; bases not matched to a gene: 11. Germline assignment: CDR1 SGHNT and CDR2 YYREEE (reference sequence). The CDR3 coding sequence is TGTGCCAGCACATCGGGAGGAGGGTTCGATGAGCAGTTCTTC. Amino acid sequence: CASTSGGGFDEQFF. The full variable domain, in which reference TRBV5-4 and TRBJ2-1 provide the parts outside the CDR3, is ETGVTQSPTHLIKTRGQQVTLRCSSQSGHNTVSWYQQALGQGPQFIFQYYREEENGRGNFPPRFSGLQFPNYSSELNVNALELDDSALYLCASTSGGGFDEQFFGPGTRLTVL.

This clonotype was counted a few times. The CDR3 DNA is TGTGCCAGCAGTTTAATGGTCGGTAGCGGGAGGAGTTACGAGCAGTACTTC. This encodes CASSLMVGSGRSYEQYF. The chain combines TRBV28 with TRBJ2-7, with 10 bases that match TRBD2. V was clipped by 2 bases and J by 4 bases; unmatched bases: 11. The CDR3 runs 17 residues. Germline CDR1 reads MDHEN; CDR2 reads SYDVKM.